The present TCR beta chain was sequenced within a study of shared clonotypes between healthy human individuals. Study overall: Each donor's CD8 memory used one plate, CD8 naive two, each CD4 subset three. Broader study findings: The study's rarefaction showed incomplete sorted-subset sequencing despite large depth. Of the naive CD4 clonotypes, approximately 5% were shared across a handful of donors.

TCRdb keeps only in-frame clones here, not all; method: immunoSEQ multiplex PCR. The data show under 1,100,000 clones, 78% seen once. Note on this clone: Antigen unknown.

CD45RA-negative memory and CD45RA+ naive subsets were split from the CD4+ cells. This CDR3 contains 14 residues. In germline, CDR1 is KGHSH, CDR2 LQKENI. The V end lost 10 bases, the J end lost 0 bases, and 12 bases lay between the germline ends. The genes are TRBV18 and TRBJ2-2, with a tentative D call TRBD2 (6 bases). This TCR came from a man between 18 and 29 years old in good health. Some clones in this sample may be carry-over from other donors' samples. Sample: memory CD4+ T cells from PBMCs. Subset specified: CD45RA-negative fraction. The CDR3 bases are TGTGCCATCCCGCGGGGACCGAACACCGGGGAGCTGTTTTTT. Translated, it gives CAIPRGPNTGELFF. Variable domain in full (rest from reference TRBV18 and TRBJ2-2): NAGVMQNPRHLVRRRGQEARLRCSPMKGHSHVYWYRQLPEEGLKFMVYLQKENIIDESGMPKERFSAEFPKEGPSILRIQQVVRGDSAAYFCAIPRGPNTGELFFGEGSRLTVL.